A single sample is the source of the 29 T cell receptor beta chains below, sequenced in a study of blood T cells in healthy people across ages. Then a second PCR, running roughly 6 to 12 cycles, was carried out with a sample-barcoded 5' primer and a J-beta primer mix. MiXCR was run by TCRdb on the 5' RACE reads, yielding one entry per CDR3 protein. The table lists about 1,500,000 distinct CDR3 sequences, approximately 42% of them singletons. Sequences were obtained from blood. Receptors originate from a woman aged 18-29 years in good health.

V and J are TRBV6-1 and TRBJ2-1; D is perhaps TRBD1 (6 bases). The germline gives CDR1 MNHNS, CDR2 SASEGT. The length of the CDR3 is 16 residues. V dropped 8 bases and J dropped 2 bases, with 19 bases sitting between them. CDR3 DNA: TGTGCCAGCGAAACCCTCCGGGACATCCCCTACAATGAGCAGTTCTTC. This sequence encodes CASETLRDIPYNEQFF.

This clonotype occurred a few times. The chain links TRBV6-5 to TRBJ2-7; 11 bases are a match to TRBD1. V shed 5 bases, J shed 1 base, and the junction held 7 bases outside the gene matches. Per germline, CDR1 MNHEY and CDR2 SVGAGI. The CDR3 runs to 16 residues. Here the CDR3 reads CASSTPDRGRSYEQYF. The CDR3 region has the DNA TGTGCCAGCAGTACACCGGACAGGGGGCGGTCCTACGAGCAGTACTTC.

The rearrangement links TRBV2 to TRBJ2-5; D is unclear. Germline values: CDR1 SNHLY, CDR2 FYNNEI. This CDR3 spans 14 amino acids. V gave up 4 bases and J gave up 5 bases, with 14 bases separating them. CDR3 residues: CASSVSAGLETQYF. The CDR3 nucleotides are TGTGCCAGCAGTGTTTCGGCAGGTCTTGAGACCCAGTACTTC.

The chain joins TRBV12-3 or TRBV12-4 to TRBJ1-2, with D possibly matching TRBD1 (5 bases). The CDR3 is made up of 14 amino acids. The V and J ends lost 6 bases and 0 bases respectively, with 11 bases between them. In DNA, the CDR3 is TGTGCCAGCAGCGACAGACACACTAACTATGGCTACACCTTC. It translates to CASSDRHTNYGYTF.

The sample holds a few counts of this clonotype. The chain has TRBV6-2 or TRBV6-3 and TRBJ2-3; 7 bases line up with TRBD2. CDR1 and CDR2 (germline): MNHEY, SVGEGT. There are 14 residues in the CDR3. The V segment lost 2 bases and the J segment 2 bases; nucleotides outside the gene matches: 1. This CDR3 reads CASSYGRVTDTQYF. CDR3 bases: TGTGCCAGCAGTTACGGGAGGGTCACAGATACGCAGTATTTT.

This clonotype turned up a few times. J is TRBJ1-2 and V is TRBV5-1; no reliable D call. The CDR3 runs 15 residues. Between the trimmed V and J ends, which lost 0 bases and 8 bases, there was a span of 17 bases. Looked up from germline, CDR1 is SGHRS and CDR2 is YFSETQ. Written as DNA, the CDR3 is TGCGCCAGCAGCTTGGAACCAAATATAAAAGGGGGCTACACCTTC. The encoded protein is CASSLEPNIKGGYTF.

This chain joins TRBV11-3 and TRBJ1-1; D ambiguous. V lost 0 bases and J 12 bases, leaving 17 bases between the germline ends. Looked up from germline, CDR1 is SGHNT and CDR2 is YENEEA. The CDR3 loop spans 14 amino acids. The CDR3 DNA reads TGTGCCAGCAGCTTAGACGGGGTGAACACTGAGACTTTCTTT. This gives the protein CASSLDGVNTETFF.

This clonotype was recorded a few times. V and J are TRBV3-1 and TRBJ2-7; TRBD1 matches 9 bases. V trimming: 2 bases; J trimming: 4 bases; junction bases outside the gene matches: 21. CDR1 and CDR2 from the germline V gene are LGHDT and YNNKEL (reference sequence). The CDR3 spans 20 residues. CDR3 in amino acids: CASSQRGDGQGSIRRYEQYF. The CDR3 DNA follows: TGTGCCAGCAGCCAAAGGGGGGACGGACAGGGGTCTATACGTCGGTACGAGCAGTACTTC.

The chain recombines TRBV2 with TRBJ2-4; perhaps TRBD1 as D (6 bases). Near its end, the DNA agrees better with TRBJ2-5, so the J call may be wrong. The CDR3 covers 16 residues. Germline CDR1 is SNHLY and CDR2 is FYNNEI. CDR3 region: CASGRGSDSSQETQYF. CDR3 DNA sequence: TGTGCCAGCGGCCGAGGATCGGACAGCTCCCAAGAGACCCAGTACTTC.

This CDR3 is CATSDLRLARRQLNTEAFF. The DNA for the CDR3 is TGTGCCACCAGTGACCTGAGGTTGGCCAGGCGCCAGCTGAACACTGAAGCTTTCTTT. J is TRBJ1-1 and V is TRBV24-1, with D hard to call. Germline CDR1 and CDR2: KGHDR and SFDVKD. The length of the CDR3 is 19 residues. Between the trimmed V and J ends, which lost 4 bases and 0 bases, there was a span of 23 bases.

The chain employs TRBV6-1 and TRBJ2-5; D may be TRBD2 (6 bases). Trimming shortened V by 1 base and J by 0 bases, and 9 bases separated the two germline ends. The germline CDR1 and CDR2 sequences are MNHNS and SASEGT. The CDR3 runs 15 residues. The CDR3 bases are TGTGCCAGCAGTGAAGTCGGGGGTTACCAAGAGACCCAGTACTTC. Translating it yields CASSEVGGYQETQYF.

This clonotype came up a few times. The J gene is TRBJ2-1, the V gene TRBV2, with TRBD2 matching 8 bases. The germline V gene has CDR1 SNHLY and CDR2 FYNNEI. J was trimmed by 0 bases and V by 10 bases; bases with no gene match: 5. The CDR3 is 14 residues long. DNA for the CDR3: TGTGCCAACGGGGGGGGAAGCTCCTACAATGAGCAGTTCTTC. As protein: CANGGGSSYNEQFF.

This clonotype was found a few times. J is TRBJ2-2 and V is TRBV28; D call uncertain. This CDR3 has 12 amino acids. Germline CDR1 MDHEN, CDR2 SYDVKM. V was cut by 2 bases and J by 11 bases, with 9 bases left in between. For the CDR3, the DNA is TGTGCCAGCAGTTTACAGGAACCCGAGCTGTTTTTT. The encoded protein is CASSLQEPELFF.

This clonotype showed up just a few times. The gene calls are TRBV5-1 and TRBJ2-5; D tentatively fits TRBD1 or TRBD2 (5 bases each). This CDR3 comprises 15 residues. V was pared by 4 bases and J by 3 bases, with 16 bases between. Germline CDR1 SGHRS, CDR2 YFSETQ. The CDR3 loop is CASSPGMTVKETQYF. CDR3 DNA: TGCGCCAGCAGCCCCGGGATGACAGTTAAAGAGACCCAGTACTTC.

The V call is TRBV5-1, the J call TRBJ2-6; perhaps TRBD1 as D (5 bases). CDR1 is SGHRS and CDR2 is YFSETQ in the germline V gene. Trimming removed 4 bases at V and 2 bases at J, with 13 bases between. This CDR3 spans 16 amino acids. The CDR3 region is CASSPISGTGANVLTF. The CDR3 DNA is TGCGCCAGCAGCCCTATATCAGGGACTGGGGCCAACGTCCTGACTTTC.

The chain has TRBV20-1 and TRBJ2-3; 14 bases match TRBD2. The CDR3 is 15 residues long. Germline CDR1 DFQATT, CDR2 SNEGSKA (reference sequence). V shed 5 bases, J shed 5 bases, and the junction held 6 bases outside the gene matches. The chain's CDR3 is CSAPRLAGGQDTQYF. The CDR3 DNA reads as TGCAGTGCTCCCCGACTAGCGGGAGGGCAAGATACGCAGTATTTT.

The table lists this clonotype with a few counts. This chain links TRBV29-1 with TRBJ1-2; D unresolved. Germline CDR1 is SQVTM and CDR2 is ANQGSEA. The CDR3 has 12 amino acids. The CDR3 protein is CGSPRPPYGYTF. The CDR3 nucleotides read TGCGGCTCCCCCAGGCCCCCCTATGGCTACACCTTC.

This clonotype has only a few counts. The chain couples TRBV7-2 to TRBJ2-3; D not certain. V lost 4 bases and J lost 3, with 14 bases in between. CDR3 length: 15 amino acids. CDR1 SGHTA and CDR2 FQGNSA come from the germline V gene. The CDR3 protein is CASSSYSYMTDTQYF. The DNA of the CDR3 is TGTGCCAGCAGCTCCTACTCATACATGACAGATACGCAGTATTTT. The full variable domain, in which reference TRBV7-2 and TRBJ2-3 provide the parts outside the CDR3, is GAGVSQSPSNKVTEKGKDVELRCDPISGHTALYWYRQSLGQGLEFLIYFQGNSAPDKSGLPSDRFSAERTGGSVSTLTIQRTQQEDSAVYLCASSSYSYMTDTQYFGPGTRLTVL.

This clonotype was seen many times. It may be a read error: a sequence one base away is much more abundant. The V and J genes are TRBV6-5 and TRBJ1-4; a possible D gene is TRBD1 (6 bases). The germline gives CDR1 MNHEY, CDR2 SVGAGI. The CDR3 loop spans 14 amino acids. The DNA of the CDR3 is TGTGCCAGCAGTGACTCGGTACAGGGCGAAAAACTGTTTTTT. Its translation is CASSDSVQGEKLFF.

This clonotype turned up a few times. The J gene is TRBJ2-7, the V gene TRBV20-1; D may be TRBD2 (6 bases). Trimming shortened V by 0 bases and J by 3 bases, and 18 bases separated the two germline ends. Germline CDR1 and CDR2: DFQATT and SNEGSKA (reference sequence). The CDR3 contains 16 residues. The CDR3 DNA sequence: TGCAGTGCTAGAGAAACAACCGGGACTCCCCTCTACGAGCAGTACTTC. This codes for CSARETTGTPLYEQYF.

The chain couples TRBV28 to TRBJ2-5; tentatively, D is TRBD2 (5 bases). There are 14 residues in the CDR3. V dropped 4 bases and J dropped 4 bases, with 13 bases sitting between them. Germline-derived CDR1 and CDR2 are MDHEN and SYDVKM. CDR3 nucleotides: TGTGCCAGCAGTTCTCCTATGGCGGGAGAGACCCAGTACTTC. Translating it yields CASSSPMAGETQYF.

The V gene is TRBV7-9, the J gene TRBJ2-3; 8 nucleotides match TRBD2. The CDR3 is 14 residues long. Per the germline V gene, CDR1 is SEHNR and CDR2 is FQNEAQ (reference sequence). V dropped 1 base and J dropped 5; count of bases not matched to a gene: 2. In DNA, the CDR3 is TGTGCCAGCAGCTTAGGCGGGGGGCGAGATACGCAGTATTTT. Its translation: CASSLGGGRDTQYF.

This rearrangement joins TRBV28 to TRBJ1-1; 7 nucleotides line up with TRBD1. CDR3 size: 13 residues. The germline gives CDR1 MDHEN, CDR2 SYDVKM. V lost 7 bases to trimming and J lost 5 bases; unmatched junction nucleotides: 7. For the CDR3, the DNA is TGTGCCAGCAAACTTACAGGGGTGACTGAAGCTTTCTTT. Translating it yields CASKLTGVTEAFF.

The rearrangement uses TRBV28 and TRBJ2-6; maybe TRBD2 (5 bases). V was shortened by 6 bases and J by 0 bases, with 15 bases between the two germline ends. CDR1 is MDHEN, CDR2 SYDVKM, per germline. The CDR3 length is 17 residues. CDR3 nucleotide sequence: TGTGCCAGCAGACCACTGGGGAGCCCCTCTGGGGCCAACGTCCTGACTTTC. This codes for CASRPLGSPSGANVLTF. Based on the CDR3 plus reference TRBV28 and TRBJ2-6, the full variable domain is DVKVTQSSRYLVKRTGEKVFLECVQDMDHENMFWYRQDPGLGLRLIYFSYDVKMKEKGDIPEGYSVSREKKERFSLILESASTNQTSMYLCASRPLGSPSGANVLTFGAGSRLTVL.

The chain carries TRBV11-2 and TRBJ2-1; D might be TRBD1 (5 bases). The CDR3 is 15 amino acids. The ends were cut back, 3 bases at V and 7 bases at J, with 16 bases in the middle. Germline V lookup: CDR1 SGHAT, CDR2 FQNNGV. The chain's CDR3 is CASSLGRKHGNEQFF. The CDR3 DNA follows: TGTGCCAGCAGCTTGGGGCGGAAGCACGGTAATGAGCAGTTCTTC.

To note about this clonotype: Compared with germline, one end of the junction differs, possibly owing to a read error. The chain recombines TRBV2 with TRBJ1-5, with 9 bases matching TRBD1. Germline V gene data show CDR1 as SNHLY and CDR2 as FYNNEI. The CDR3 length is 13 residues. The CDR3 reads CASRQGADHPQHF. The CDR3 DNA sequence: TGTGCCAGCAGACAGGGGGCAGATCACCCCCAGCATTTT.

V usage is TRBV6-5 and J usage is TRBJ2-3, with a tentative D call TRBD1 (6 bases). The CDR3 spans 15 residues. Germline V gene sequence: CDR1 MNHEY, CDR2 SVGAGI. V shed 3 bases and J shed 6 bases, with 16 bases lying between them. CDR3 DNA: TGTGCCAGCAGTTATGGCGCAGGGGTTACGGATACGCAGTATTTT. Translating gives CASSYGAGVTDTQYF.

There are a few counts of this clonotype. This chain connects TRBV14 to TRBJ1-5, with TRBD1 as a possible D gene (6 bases). The germline V gene has CDR1 SGHDN and CDR2 FVKESK. The CDR3 loop spans 14 amino acids. Trimming shortened V by 8 bases and J by 5 bases, and 16 bases separated the two germline ends. The CDR3 DNA reads as TGTGCCAGCCGTGCAGGGGCCCGTGATCAGCCCCAGCATTTT. Translation gives CASRAGARDQPQHF.

This clonotype was recorded at least ten times. J is TRBJ1-2 and V is TRBV4-1, with a weak D call TRBD1 (5 bases). Trimming shortened V by 0 bases and J by 3 bases, and 8 bases separated the two germline ends. The CDR3 contains 14 residues. Germline CDR1 and CDR2: MGHRA and YSYEKL. CDR3 in DNA: TGCGCCAGCAGCCAAGACAGGGTCGACTATGGCTACACCTTC. Its protein product is CASSQDRVDYGYTF.